This T cell receptor beta chain was found in a study of somatic mutations in cytotoxic T cells in rheumatoid arthritis. Of note for this clone: No antigen is known for it.

Points from the study as a whole: Unknown were the antigen targets of the expanded CD8+ clones.

In the source study's methods: Matches to published virus-specific TCRB sequences were rare among patient CD8+ clones larger than 1%. Assay: immunoSEQ multiplex PCR; the TCRdb copy retains only in-frame clones and omits some. D and trimming come from the DNA, and the V and J calls and clone size come from that table. The sample has 15,000 to 20,000 clones, over 65% seen once. J lost 3 bases, V lost 3 bases, and 2 bases had no gene match. CDR3 size: 15 residues. CDR1 and CDR2 from the germline V gene are MNHNS and SASEGT. Sequenced sample: CD8+ T cells sorted from blood. The sequence came from an adult with rheumatoid arthritis. The chain is built from TRBV6-1 and TRBJ2-1; TRBD2 matches at 10 bases. CDR3 amino acids: CASSEVAGGYNEQFF. In nucleotides, the CDR3 is TGTGCCAGCAGTGAGGTAGCGGGGGGCTACAATGAGCAGTTCTTC.